Listed here are 26 T cell receptor beta chains from one sample, sequenced in a study of blood T cell repertoires in COVID-19. The protocol was immunoSEQ multiplex PCR, while the TCRdb copy is restricted to in-frame clones and leaves out a portion. The table includes 250,000 to 400,000 clones, approximately 88% detected once. The specimen was PBMCs or T cells enriched from blood (not recorded which). All receptors derive from a man aged 55 to 70 who had recovered from COVID-19.

The chain links TRBV5-1 to TRBJ2-3, with D possibly being TRBD1 (6 bases). CDR3 length equals 16 residues. In germline, CDR1 is SGHRS, CDR2 YFSETQ. The germline V and J ends were trimmed by 0 bases and 1 base, with 12 bases remaining between them. CDR3 loop: CASSLGDTPRTDTQYF. CDR3 in DNA: TGCGCCAGCAGCTTGGGGGACACACCTCGCACAGATACGCAGTATTTT.

The V call is TRBV7-2, the J call TRBJ2-5, with D maybe TRBD2 (5 bases). Trimming took 2 bases from V and 2 from J, leaving 9 bases between them. Germline V CDR1 and CDR2: SGHTA, FQGNSA. The CDR3 covers 14 residues. CDR3 in amino acids: CASSLQPGQETQYF. In DNA form, the CDR3 reads TGTGCCAGCAGCTTACAGCCGGGGCAAGAGACCCAGTACTTC.

The chain carries TRBV28 and TRBJ1-6; 9 bases are a match to TRBD1. Trimming took 6 bases from V and 6 from J; bases not matched to a gene: 9. The CDR3 runs to 16 residues. The V gene's germline CDR1 is MDHEN and CDR2 SYDVKM. As DNA, the CDR3 is TGTGCCAGCAGGGATCATGGGACAGGGAGTAATTCACCCCTCCACTTT. It translates to CASRDHGTGSNSPLHF.

V usage is TRBV5-1 and J usage is TRBJ2-7; 14 bases agree with TRBD2. The junction had 14 bases not matched to a gene; V was cut back by 4 bases and J by 5 bases. From germline, CDR1 is SGHRS and CDR2 YFSETQ. The CDR3 extends over 18 amino acids. DNA of the CDR3: TGCGCCAGCAGCCAGGGACTAGCGGGAGTTACTACGGGGGACGAGCAGTACTTC. Amino acid sequence: CASSQGLAGVTTGDEQYF.

The rearrangement links TRBV6-4 to TRBJ2-1; 9 nucleotides align to TRBD1. V trimming: 4 bases; J trimming: 2 bases; junction bases outside the gene matches: 0. Germline CDR1 and CDR2: MRHNA and SNTAGT. CDR3 length: 14 residues. CDR3 sequence (DNA): TGTGCCAGCAGTGGGACAGGGGCCTACAATGAGCAGTTCTTC. Translating gives CASSGTGAYNEQFF.

This chain links TRBV7-3 with TRBJ2-1; TRBD2 aligns across 11 bases. J gave up 7 bases and V 5 bases, and 7 bases lay outside the gene matches. The CDR3 is 15 amino acids. CDR1 SGHTA and CDR2 FQGTGA come from the germline V gene. CDR3 amino acids: CASSLTSGSKNEQFF. The CDR3 bases are TGTGCCAGCAGCCTCACTAGCGGGAGTAAGAATGAGCAGTTCTTC.

V is TRBV28 and J is TRBJ1-4; 12 bases match TRBD1. CDR3 length: 18 residues. CDR1 is MDHEN, CDR2 SYDVKM, per germline. V lost 6 bases and J lost 7; bases outside the gene matches: 15. In DNA form, the CDR3 reads TGTGCCAGCAGACCAACCGGGACAGGGGGCTTCTTCGGTGAAAAACTGTTTTTT. Residues: CASRPTGTGGFFGEKLFF. Full variable domain (rest looked up from reference TRBV28 and TRBJ1-4): DVKVTQSSRYLVKRTGEKVFLECVQDMDHENMFWYRQDPGLGLRLIYFSYDVKMKEKGDIPEGYSVSREKKERFSLILESASTNQTSMYLCASRPTGTGGFFGEKLFFGSGTQLSVL.

The chain links TRBV24-1 to TRBJ2-1, with TRBD1 matching over 7 bases. CDR1 and CDR2 (germline): KGHDR, SFDVKD. The CDR3 runs 17 residues. After removal of 4 bases from V and 3 bases from J, the junction contained 11 bases not matched to a gene. CDR3 region: CATSDRTGTASYNEQFF. The CDR3 DNA reads TGTGCCACCAGTGACCGCACCGGGACAGCTAGCTACAATGAGCAGTTCTTC.

This chain joins TRBV7-2 and TRBJ1-2; D is possibly TRBD1 (5 bases). The CDR3 is made up of 16 amino acids. The germline CDR1 and CDR2 sequences are SGHTA and FQGNSA. Trimming removed 6 bases from V and 6 bases from J, with 23 bases in between. The DNA for the CDR3 is TGTGCCAGCAGATATGACAGTGGCCCTTTCGGAGATGGCTACACCTTC. This codes for CASRYDSGPFGDGYTF.

V usage is TRBV28 and J usage is TRBJ2-5, with D possibly TRBD1 on 5 matching bases. There are 15 residues in the CDR3. Per germline, CDR1 MDHEN and CDR2 SYDVKM. Trimming pared 5 bases from V and 5 bases from J, leaving 18 bases between. The CDR3 DNA reads as TGTGCCAGCAGTATACGTCAGGGTGTTTTGGAGACCCAGTACTTC. It specifies CASSIRQGVLETQYF.

V gene TRBV29-1 combines with J gene TRBJ1-2, with 9 nucleotides matching TRBD1. In germline, CDR1 is SQVTM, CDR2 ANQGSEA. This CDR3 spans 15 amino acids. Losses at the gene ends were 1 base for V and 5 bases for J; bases not matched to a gene: 8. CDR3 DNA sequence: TGCAGCGTTGAAGGCCACGGGACAGGGCTGTATGGCTACACCTTC. It encodes CSVEGHGTGLYGYTF.

The chain has TRBV6-2 or TRBV6-3 and TRBJ1-5, with 7 bases matching TRBD1. V lost 4 bases to trimming and J lost 0 bases; unmatched junction nucleotides: 15. The CDR3 has 19 amino acids. The V gene's germline CDR1 is MNHEY and CDR2 SVGEGT. The CDR3 reads CASSSPITGTAYSNQPQHF. CDR3 bases: TGTGCCAGCAGTTCACCAATTACCGGGACAGCATATAGCAATCAGCCCCAGCATTTT.

The CDR3: CASSPTGRPGYTF. CDR3 coding DNA: TGTGCCAGCAGTCCGACAGGGCGTCCGGGCTACACCTTC. The rearrangement links TRBV27 to TRBJ1-2; 7 nucleotides match TRBD1. This CDR3 has 13 residues. The J segment lost 8 bases and the V segment lost 5 bases, leaving 8 bases of the junction unmatched. Germline V CDR1 and CDR2: MNHEY, SMNVEV (reference sequence).

The genes are TRBV24-1 and TRBJ2-7; 11 nucleotides align to TRBD1. The CDR3 sequence is 16 residues long. CDR1 is KGHDR and CDR2 is SFDVKD in the germline V gene. With 3 bases clipped from V and 4 bases from J, the junction kept 7 bases outside the gene matches. CDR3 protein: CATSDNGQGAKYEQYF. The DNA for the CDR3 is TGTGCCACCAGTGATAACGGACAGGGGGCTAAATACGAGCAGTACTTC.

The chain carries TRBV18 and TRBJ1-4; the D gene is possibly TRBD1 (5 bases). The germline V and J ends were trimmed by 6 bases and 8 bases, with 19 bases remaining between them. CDR1 and CDR2 from the germline V gene are KGHSH and LQKENI. This CDR3 has 15 amino acids. The DNA of the CDR3 is TGTGCCAGCTCGCAACGGAGGGGCCAGGGAGAAAAACTGTTTTTT. Translating it yields CASSQRRGQGEKLFF.

This clone appeared once. The chain employs TRBV6-5 and TRBJ1-5; no clear D. Germline V gene lookup returns CDR1 MNHEY and CDR2 SVGAGI. CDR3 length: 13 residues. Trimming took off 5 bases at V and 1 base at J, with 6 bases between the two ends. In DNA, the CDR3 is TGTGCCAGCAGTATCAGGAGCAATCAGCCCCAGCATTTT. This sequence encodes CASSIRSNQPQHF.

The chain links TRBV28 to TRBJ2-3, with D perhaps matching TRBD2 (7 bases). In germline, CDR1 is MDHEN, CDR2 SYDVKM. Trimming stripped 8 bases from V and 6 bases from J, with 24 bases between. The CDR3 totals 16 residues. CDR3 loop: CASRGGGGDPRDTQYF. CDR3 DNA sequence: TGTGCCAGCCGGGGAGGAGGGGGGGACCCCAGGGATACGCAGTATTTT.

The rearrangement uses TRBV6-5 and TRBJ2-7; 9 bases match TRBD1. The CDR3 loop spans 14 amino acids. The V and J ends lost 10 bases and 6 bases, in that order; junction bases with no gene match: 13. CDR1 and CDR2 from the germline V gene are MNHEY and SVGAGI. The CDR3 DNA sequence: TGTGCCATCAAGCCGGGACAGGGAGGTCTCGAGCAGTACTTC. This gives the protein CAIKPGQGGLEQYF.

The CDR3 region has the DNA TGTGCCAGCAGCTTAGAGGGGGCTCTCTACAATGAGCAGTTCTTC. This sequence encodes CASSLEGALYNEQFF. V gene TRBV7-9 combines with J gene TRBJ2-1; TRBD1 agrees at 7 bases. V lost 1 base to trimming and J lost 3 bases; unmatched junction nucleotides: 3. Looked up from germline, CDR1 is SEHNR and CDR2 is FQNEAQ (reference sequence). There are 15 residues in the CDR3.

V is TRBV7-9 and J is TRBJ1-5; 11 bases are shared with TRBD1. The CDR3 consists of 16 residues. CDR1 is SEHNR and CDR2 is FQNEAQ in the germline V gene (reference sequence). Losses at the gene ends were 1 base for V and 4 bases for J; bases not matched to a gene: 3. CDR3 nucleotides: TGTGCCAGCAGCTTAGGGACAGGGGGCGTAAATCAGCCCCAGCATTTT. It specifies CASSLGTGGVNQPQHF.

The J gene is TRBJ1-6, the V gene TRBV30; no clear D. The V and J ends lost 2 bases and 4 bases respectively, with 12 bases between them. Germline V gene data show CDR1 as GTSNPN and CDR2 as SVGIG (reference sequence). This CDR3 spans 15 amino acids. The CDR3 region is CAWSSRTGYNSPLHF. The CDR3 nucleotides read TGTGCCTGGAGTAGTCGGACTGGATATAATTCACCCCTCCACTTT.

This clone was observed once. V is TRBV18 and J is TRBJ1-6; 10 positions match TRBD1. Germline V gives CDR1 KGHSH, CDR2 LQKENI. V dropped 8 bases and J dropped 10; count of bases not matched to a gene: 11. This CDR3 is built from 15 residues. The chain's CDR3 is CASTPTGTGDSPLHF. The CDR3 bases are TGTGCCAGCACCCCTACCGGGACAGGGGACTCACCCCTCCACTTT. The variable domain in full, completed from reference TRBV18 and TRBJ1-6, reads NAGVMQNPRHLVRRRGQEARLRCSPMKGHSHVYWYRQLPEEGLKFMVYLQKENIIDESGMPKERFSAEFPKEGPSILRIQQVVRGDSAAYFCASTPTGTGDSPLHFGNGTRLTVT.

This sequence joins TRBV24-1 and TRBJ2-4, with 11 bases matching TRBD2. J was trimmed by 4 bases and V by 4 bases; bases with no gene match: 2. CDR3 length equals 15 residues. Germline lookup yields CDR1 KGHDR and CDR2 SFDVKD. CDR3 nucleotide sequence: TGTGCCACCAGTGAAGGGACTAGCGGAAAAAACATTCAGTACTTC. Residues: CATSEGTSGKNIQYF.

The chain recombines TRBV19 with TRBJ1-4, with 9 bases fitting TRBD1. With V trimmed by 10 bases and J by 5 bases, 5 bases remained unmatched. Germline lookup yields CDR1 LNHDA and CDR2 SQIVND (reference sequence). CDR3 length: 13 amino acids. CDR3 sequence reads: CATSGTGNEKLFF. Written as DNA, the CDR3 is TGTGCCACCAGCGGGACAGGGAATGAAAAACTGTTTTTT. Looking up the rest from reference TRBV19 and TRBJ1-4 gives the full variable domain: DGGITQSPKYLFRKEGQNVTLSCEQNLNHDAMYWYRQDPGQGLRLIYYSQIVNDFQKGDIAEGYSVSREKKESFPLTVTSAQKNPTAFYLCATSGTGNEKLFFGSGTQLSVL.

The chain couples TRBV7-9 to TRBJ1-4; 8 bases align to TRBD1. V lost 0 bases and J lost 0; bases outside the gene matches: 9. The CDR3 has 19 residues. The germline CDR1 and CDR2 sequences are SEHNR and FQNEAQ (reference sequence). This chain's CDR3 is CASSLAQVRGPATNEKLFF. DNA for the CDR3: TGTGCCAGCAGCTTAGCGCAAGTCAGGGGGCCGGCAACTAATGAAAAACTGTTTTTT.

V usage is TRBV9 and J usage is TRBJ1-2, with a tentative D call TRBD1 (6 bases). The V end was cut by 0 bases, the J end by 0 bases, with 12 bases between. CDR3 length: 16 amino acids. CDR1 and CDR2 (germline): SGDLS, YYNGEE. This CDR3 is CASSVATGQSNYGYTF. The CDR3 DNA sequence: TGTGCCAGCAGCGTAGCCACTGGACAGTCTAACTATGGCTACACCTTC.